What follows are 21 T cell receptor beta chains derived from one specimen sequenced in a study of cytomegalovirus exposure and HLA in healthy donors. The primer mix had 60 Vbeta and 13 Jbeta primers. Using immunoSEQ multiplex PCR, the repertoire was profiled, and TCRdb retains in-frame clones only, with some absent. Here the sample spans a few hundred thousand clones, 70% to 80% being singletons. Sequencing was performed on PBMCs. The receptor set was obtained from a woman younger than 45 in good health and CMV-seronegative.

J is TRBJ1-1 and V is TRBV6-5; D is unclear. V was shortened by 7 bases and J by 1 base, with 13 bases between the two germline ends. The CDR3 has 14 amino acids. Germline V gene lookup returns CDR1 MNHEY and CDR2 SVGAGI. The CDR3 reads CASTMAVSNTEAFF. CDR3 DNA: TGTGCCAGCACCATGGCAGTTTCGAACACTGAAGCTTTCTTT.

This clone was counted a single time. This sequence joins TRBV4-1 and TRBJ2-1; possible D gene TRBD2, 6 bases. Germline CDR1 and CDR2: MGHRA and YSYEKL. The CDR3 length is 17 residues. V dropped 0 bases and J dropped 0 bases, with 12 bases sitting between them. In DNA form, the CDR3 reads TGCGCCAGCAGCCAAGATTGGGACTTCAGCTCCTACAATGAGCAGTTCTTC. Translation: CASSQDWDFSSYNEQFF.

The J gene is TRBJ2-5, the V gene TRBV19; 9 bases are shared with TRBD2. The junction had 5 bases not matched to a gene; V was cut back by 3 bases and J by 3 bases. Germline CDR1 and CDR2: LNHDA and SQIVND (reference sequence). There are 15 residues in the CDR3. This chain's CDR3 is CASSILTSGKETQYF. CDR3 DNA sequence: TGTGCCAGTAGTATCCTGACTAGCGGTAAAGAGACCCAGTACTTC.

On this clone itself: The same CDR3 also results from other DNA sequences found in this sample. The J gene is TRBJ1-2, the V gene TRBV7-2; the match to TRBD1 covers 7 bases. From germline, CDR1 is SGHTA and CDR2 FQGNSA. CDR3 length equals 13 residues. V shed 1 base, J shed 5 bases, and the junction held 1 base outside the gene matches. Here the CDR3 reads CASSLGQGYGYTF. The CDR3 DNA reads TGTGCCAGCAGCTTAGGACAGGGATATGGCTACACCTTC.

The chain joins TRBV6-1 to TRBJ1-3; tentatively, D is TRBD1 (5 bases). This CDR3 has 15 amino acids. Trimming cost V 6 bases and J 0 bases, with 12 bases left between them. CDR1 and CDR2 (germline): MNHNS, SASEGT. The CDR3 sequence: CASSSGRSSGNTIYF. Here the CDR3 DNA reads TGTGCCAGCAGCTCAGGGAGGAGCTCTGGAAACACCATATATTTT.

The CDR3 loop reads CASSVGDMEQYF. CDR3 bases: TGTGCCAGCAGTGTGGGCGACATGGAGCAGTACTTC. The chain carries TRBV2 and TRBJ2-7; D is unresolved. V dropped 4 bases and J dropped 7 bases, with 11 bases sitting between them. The CDR3 extends over 12 amino acids. CDR1 SNHLY and CDR2 FYNNEI come from the germline V gene.

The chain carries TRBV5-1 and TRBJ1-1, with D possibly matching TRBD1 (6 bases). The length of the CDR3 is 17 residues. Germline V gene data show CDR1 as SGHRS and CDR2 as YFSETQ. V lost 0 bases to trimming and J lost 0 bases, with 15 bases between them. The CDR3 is CASSLAYRALMNTEAFF. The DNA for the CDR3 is TGCGCCAGCAGCTTGGCCTACAGGGCTCTCATGAACACTGAAGCTTTCTTT.

This chain's CDR3 is CASRSPPRTGVTEAFF. The CDR3 nucleotides are TGTGCCAGTAGGAGTCCCCCCCGGACAGGGGTCACTGAAGCTTTCTTT. This chain uses TRBV19 with TRBJ1-1; 9 bases align to TRBD1. CDR3 length: 16 amino acids. CDR1 is LNHDA, CDR2 SQIVND, per germline (reference sequence). J gave up 4 bases and V 6 bases, and 12 bases lay outside the gene matches.

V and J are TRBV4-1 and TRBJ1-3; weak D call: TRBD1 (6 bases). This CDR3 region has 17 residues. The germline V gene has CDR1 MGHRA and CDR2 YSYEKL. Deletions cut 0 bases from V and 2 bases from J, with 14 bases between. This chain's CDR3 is CASSQDVRGMAGNTIYF. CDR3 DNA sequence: TGCGCCAGCAGCCAAGACGTCAGGGGTATGGCTGGAAACACCATATATTTT.

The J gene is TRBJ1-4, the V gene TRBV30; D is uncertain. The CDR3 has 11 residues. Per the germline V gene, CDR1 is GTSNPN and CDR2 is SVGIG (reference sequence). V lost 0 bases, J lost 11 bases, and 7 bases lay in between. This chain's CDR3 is CAWSVEDKLFF. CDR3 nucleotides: TGTGCCTGGAGTGTGGAGGACAAACTGTTTTTT.

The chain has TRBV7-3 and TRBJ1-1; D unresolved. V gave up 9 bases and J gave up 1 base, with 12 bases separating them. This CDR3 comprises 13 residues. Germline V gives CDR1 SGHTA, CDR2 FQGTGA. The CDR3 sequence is CASGRTRNTEAFF. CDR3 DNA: TGTGCCAGTGGGCGGACTCGGAACACTGAAGCTTTCTTT.

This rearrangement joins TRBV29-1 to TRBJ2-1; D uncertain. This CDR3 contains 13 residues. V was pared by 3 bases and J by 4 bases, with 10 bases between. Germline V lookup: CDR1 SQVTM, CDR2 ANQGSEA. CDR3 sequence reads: CSVEARSYNEQFF. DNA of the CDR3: TGCAGCGTTGAGGCTAGATCTTACAATGAGCAGTTCTTC.

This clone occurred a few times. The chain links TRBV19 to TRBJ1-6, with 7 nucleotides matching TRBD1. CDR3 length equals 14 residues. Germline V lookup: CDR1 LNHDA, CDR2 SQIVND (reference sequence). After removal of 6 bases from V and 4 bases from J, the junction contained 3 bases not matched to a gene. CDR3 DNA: TGTGCCAGTAGCGTGGGACAGTATAATTCACCCCTCCACTTT. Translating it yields CASSVGQYNSPLHF.

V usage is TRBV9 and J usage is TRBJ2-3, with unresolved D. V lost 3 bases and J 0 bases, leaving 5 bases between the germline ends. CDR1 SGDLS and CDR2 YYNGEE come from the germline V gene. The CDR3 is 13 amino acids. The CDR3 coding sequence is TGTGCCAGCAGCGCCATTAGCACAGATACGCAGTATTTT. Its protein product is CASSAISTDTQYF.

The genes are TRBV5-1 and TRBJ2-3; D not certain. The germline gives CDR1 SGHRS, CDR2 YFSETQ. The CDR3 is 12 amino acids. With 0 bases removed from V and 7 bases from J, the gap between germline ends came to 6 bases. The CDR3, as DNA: TGCGCCAGCAGCTTGGCCCCTTATACGCAGTATTTT. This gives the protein CASSLAPYTQYF.

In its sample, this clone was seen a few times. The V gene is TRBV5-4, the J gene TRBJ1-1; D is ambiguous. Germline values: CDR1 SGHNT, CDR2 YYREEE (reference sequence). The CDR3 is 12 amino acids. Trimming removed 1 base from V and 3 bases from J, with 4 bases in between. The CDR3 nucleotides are TGTGCCAGCAGCTTGTACTACACTGAAGCTTTCTTT. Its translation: CASSLYYTEAFF.

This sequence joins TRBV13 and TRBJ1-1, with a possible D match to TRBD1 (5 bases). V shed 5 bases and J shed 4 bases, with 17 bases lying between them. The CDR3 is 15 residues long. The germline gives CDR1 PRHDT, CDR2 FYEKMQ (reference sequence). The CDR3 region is CASSADTQGSTEAFF. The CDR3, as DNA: TGTGCCAGCAGCGCCGACACCCAGGGATCCACTGAAGCTTTCTTT.

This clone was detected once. CDR3 bases: TGTGCCAGTAGTCAATTCCCCGGGACTAGCGCAGATACGCAGTATTTT. Protein sequence: CASSQFPGTSADTQYF. The chain is built from TRBV19 and TRBJ2-3; TRBD2 matches at 10 bases. The CDR3 is made up of 16 amino acids. CDR1 and CDR2 from the germline V gene are LNHDA and SQIVND (reference sequence). Trimming removed 5 bases from V and 4 bases from J; junction bases left unmatched: 9.

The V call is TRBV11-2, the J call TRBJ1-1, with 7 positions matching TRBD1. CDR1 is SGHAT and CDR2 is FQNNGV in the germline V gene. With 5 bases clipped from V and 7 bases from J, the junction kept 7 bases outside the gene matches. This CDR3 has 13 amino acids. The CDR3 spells CASSPFGTVEAFF. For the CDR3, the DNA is TGTGCCAGCAGCCCGTTTGGGACAGTTGAAGCTTTCTTT.

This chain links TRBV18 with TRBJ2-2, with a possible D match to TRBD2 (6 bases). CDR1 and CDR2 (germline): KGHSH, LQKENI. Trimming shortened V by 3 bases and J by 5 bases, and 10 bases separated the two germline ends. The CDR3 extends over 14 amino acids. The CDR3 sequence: CASSPGLRTGELFF. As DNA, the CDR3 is TGTGCCAGCTCACCGGGACTGAGAACCGGGGAGCTGTTTTTT.

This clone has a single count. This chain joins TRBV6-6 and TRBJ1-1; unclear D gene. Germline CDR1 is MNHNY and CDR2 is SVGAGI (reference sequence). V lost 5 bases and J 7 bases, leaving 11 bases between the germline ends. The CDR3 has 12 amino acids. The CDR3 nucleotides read TGTGCCAGCAGTAGCTGGGAGAGTGAAGCTTTCTTT. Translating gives CASSSWESEAFF.